This T cell receptor beta chain was sequenced during a study of identical twins. CDR3 length: 14 amino acids. The trim removed 7 bases at V and 2 bases at J, leaving 6 bases unmatched. Germline V CDR1 and CDR2: SNHLY, FYNNEI. TCRdb reprocessed the 5' RACE reads via MiXCR and lists one record per CDR3 protein. Here the sample spans about 470,000 distinct CDR3 sequences, approximately 24% being singletons. Study results and caveats: Compared with models, monozygotic twins showed more out-of-frame TCR alpha sharing.

As to this clonotype: Its specificity is unknown.

This sample also appeared in a second study, on T cells expressing NK-cell markers. That investigation notes: Sorted CD3+CD56+NKG2C+, CD3+CD56+NKG2C- and CD3+CD56-NKG2C+ T cells supplied TCR beta repertoires. Dominant NKG2C+ clonotypes accounted for about 1.0-8% of CD8+ T cells in about six donors. The study found these clonotypes also leading the CD3+CD56-NKG2C+ fraction in four donors.

Input material: CD4+ T cells sorted from blood. This chain uses TRBV2 with TRBJ2-3, with 7 bases aligning to TRBD1. This sequence was found in a woman aged 18-29 years in good health. The DNA for the CDR3 is TGTGCCAGCAACAGGGGACAGACCACAGATACGCAGTATTTT. It yields the protein CASNRGQTTDTQYF.